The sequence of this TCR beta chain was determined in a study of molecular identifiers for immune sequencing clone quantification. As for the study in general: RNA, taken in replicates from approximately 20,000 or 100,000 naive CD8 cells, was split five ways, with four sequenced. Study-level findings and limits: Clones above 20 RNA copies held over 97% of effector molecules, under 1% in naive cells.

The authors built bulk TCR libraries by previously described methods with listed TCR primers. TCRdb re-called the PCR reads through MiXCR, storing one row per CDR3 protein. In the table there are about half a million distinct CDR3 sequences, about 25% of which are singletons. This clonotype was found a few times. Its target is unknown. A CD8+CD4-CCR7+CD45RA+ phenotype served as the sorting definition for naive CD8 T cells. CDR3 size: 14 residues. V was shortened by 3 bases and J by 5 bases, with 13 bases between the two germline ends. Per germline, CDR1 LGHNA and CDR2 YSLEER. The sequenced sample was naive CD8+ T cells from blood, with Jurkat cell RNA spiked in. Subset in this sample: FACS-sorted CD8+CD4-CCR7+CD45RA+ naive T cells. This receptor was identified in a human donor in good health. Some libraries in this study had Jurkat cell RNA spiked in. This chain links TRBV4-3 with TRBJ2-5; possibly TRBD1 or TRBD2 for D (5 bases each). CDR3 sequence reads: CASSQGRPGETQYF. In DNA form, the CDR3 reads TGCGCCAGCAGCCAGGGACGGCCCGGGGAGACCCAGTACTTC.